This entry lists 32 T cell receptor beta chains sequenced from one sample in a study of control samples from healthy donors and cancer patients. Some clones are missing from TCRdb's copy, which holds only in-frame ones; the method was immunoSEQ multiplex PCR. The sample has 150,000 to 200,000 clones; 91% are singletons. Sequenced input: blood. Receptors originate from a woman aged 25 to 39 in good health.

The chain joins TRBV19 to TRBJ1-1; possible D gene TRBD1, 5 bases. Germline loops: CDR1 LNHDA, CDR2 SQIVND (reference sequence). CDR3 length: 14 amino acids. V was cut by 7 bases and J by 1 base, with 13 bases left in between. Here the CDR3 reads CASTPGPSNTEAFF. DNA of the CDR3: TGTGCCAGTACCCCGGGACCTTCGAACACTGAAGCTTTCTTT.

This clone was recorded a few times. The rearrangement uses TRBV2 and TRBJ2-5, with 7 bases that match TRBD2. The V gene's germline CDR1 is SNHLY and CDR2 FYNNEI. The V gene end was trimmed by 2 bases and the J gene end by 5 bases; junction bases not matched to a gene: 2. CDR3 size: 13 residues. DNA of the CDR3: TGTGCCAGCAGTGAACGGACTAGGGAGACCCAGTACTTC. It yields the protein CASSERTRETQYF. Drawing the rest from reference TRBV2 and TRBJ2-5, the complete variable domain is EPEVTQTPSHQVTQMGQEVILRCVPISNHLYFYWYRQILGQKVEFLVSFYNNEISEKSEIFDDQFSVERPDGSNFTLKIRSTKLEDSAMYFCASSERTRETQYFGPGTRLLVL.

DNA for the CDR3: TGTGCCACCAGTGACAGGGGCGCAACTAATGAAAAACTGTTTTTT. As protein: CATSDRGATNEKLFF. This rearrangement joins TRBV24-1 to TRBJ1-4; tentatively, D is TRBD1 (6 bases). The CDR3 covers 15 residues. In germline, CDR1 is KGHDR, CDR2 SFDVKD. Deletions cut 4 bases from V and 0 bases from J, with 8 bases between.

The chain links TRBV19 to TRBJ2-1; D might be TRBD1 or TRBD2, each matching 6 bases. Germline V gene lookup returns CDR1 LNHDA and CDR2 SQIVND (reference sequence). V was pared by 8 bases and J by 4 bases, with 12 bases between. The CDR3 totals 13 residues. The CDR3 spells CASSGAIYNEQFF. For the CDR3, the DNA is TGTGCCAGTTCGGGGGCCATTTACAATGAGCAGTTCTTC.

This clone was seen once. V usage is TRBV12-3 or TRBV12-4 and J usage is TRBJ2-1; D not certain. This CDR3 has 13 residues. V lost 2 bases to trimming and J lost 8 bases, with 10 bases between them. CDR3 nucleotides: TGTGCCAGCAGTTTATTGGGATTCGATGAGCAGTTCTTC. Residues: CASSLLGFDEQFF.

V and J are TRBV11-3 and TRBJ2-7; D is possibly TRBD1 (6 bases). Germline values: CDR1 SGHNT, CDR2 YENEEA. Trimming stripped 2 bases from V and 3 bases from J, with 14 bases between. This CDR3 has 15 amino acids. This CDR3 is CASSLNRDTYYEQYF. Here the CDR3 DNA reads TGTGCCAGCAGCTTAAACCGGGACACCTACTACGAGCAGTACTTC.

This chain connects TRBV16 to TRBJ1-6; the match to TRBD1 covers 8 bases. The J segment lost 8 bases and the V segment lost 8 bases, leaving 11 bases of the junction unmatched. The CDR3 sequence is 15 residues long. CDR1 KGHSY and CDR2 FQNENV come from the germline V gene. The CDR3: CASGGQGWRDSPLHF. The CDR3 bases are TGTGCCAGCGGCGGACAGGGATGGAGGGATTCACCCCTCCACTTT. The variable domain in full, completed from reference TRBV16 and TRBJ1-6, reads GEEVAQTPKHLVRGEGQKAKLYCAPIKGHSYVFWYQQVLKNEFKFLISFQNENVFDETGMPKERFSAKCLPNSPCSLEIQATKLEDSAVYFCASGGQGWRDSPLHFGNGTRLTVT.

This chain uses TRBV18 with TRBJ1-1; 7 bases line up with TRBD1. The germline CDR1 and CDR2 sequences are KGHSH and LQKENI. Unmatched junction bases numbered 2, after V lost 0 bases and J lost 1 base. The CDR3 is 15 amino acids. The CDR3 DNA follows: TGTGCCAGCTCACCACCGACAGGGCGGAACACTGAAGCTTTCTTT. Translating it yields CASSPPTGRNTEAFF.

CDR3 nucleotides: TGTGCCAGCAGCCAAGTCTCGGAAGGGAACTATGGCTACACCTTC. It is translated as CASSQVSEGNYGYTF. This chain uses TRBV3-1 (or the pseudogene TRBV3-2) with TRBJ1-2; D ambiguous. Germline V gene data show CDR1 as LGHDT and CDR2 as YNNKEL (reference sequence). The CDR3 has 15 amino acids. The V end was cut by 1 base, the J end by 2 bases, with 11 bases between.

This clone occurred once. V gene TRBV11-3 combines with J gene TRBJ2-5; D gene uncertain. Trimming cost V 3 bases and J 1 base, with 6 bases left between them. Germline CDR1 and CDR2: SGHNT and YENEEA. The CDR3 spans 13 residues. The chain's CDR3 is CASSFATQETQYF. The CDR3 region has the DNA TGTGCCAGCAGCTTCGCAACCCAAGAGACCCAGTACTTC.

The V call is TRBV2, the J call TRBJ2-1; possible D gene TRBD1, 5 bases. The CDR3 consists of 14 residues. Germline CDR1 is SNHLY and CDR2 is FYNNEI. V was trimmed by 7 bases and J by 3 bases, leaving 13 bases between them. The CDR3 sequence: CASIGAAHYNEQFF. The DNA of the CDR3 is TGTGCCAGCATAGGGGCGGCCCACTACAATGAGCAGTTCTTC.

A few counts support this clone. The chain joins TRBV6-2 or TRBV6-3 to TRBJ1-1; TRBD1 aligns across 7 bases. Germline loops: CDR1 MNHEY, CDR2 SVGEGT. The CDR3 has 15 residues. With V trimmed by 3 bases and J by 6 bases, 10 bases remained unmatched. The CDR3 loop is CASSYPDRESSEAFF. The DNA for the CDR3 is TGTGCCAGCAGTTATCCCGACAGGGAGAGCTCTGAAGCTTTCTTT.

The chain links TRBV15 to TRBJ1-6; D might be TRBD1 (5 bases). Trimming cost V 3 bases and J 5 bases, with 8 bases left between them. The CDR3 length is 14 residues. Germline CDR1 is LNHNV and CDR2 is YYDKDF (reference sequence). CDR3 coding DNA: TGTGCCACCAGCAGGGGGGAAAATAATTCACCCCTCCACTTT. Its protein is CATSRGENNSPLHF.

Of note for this clone: A much larger clone sits a single nucleotide away, making a read error possible. V is TRBV3-1 (or the pseudogene TRBV3-2) and J is TRBJ2-7; 11 bases align to TRBD2. J lost 2 bases, V lost 1 base, and 1 base had no gene match. Germline values: CDR1 LGHDT, CDR2 YNNKEL (reference sequence). The CDR3 length is 15 residues. The CDR3 reads CASSQVSGGAYEQYF. DNA of the CDR3: TGTGCCAGCAGCCAAGTTAGCGGGGGGGCCTACGAGCAGTACTTC.

This sequence joins TRBV11-2 and TRBJ2-7; D is perhaps TRBD2 (7 bases). With 0 bases removed from V and 4 bases from J, the gap between germline ends came to 19 bases. The CDR3 totals 17 residues. Germline V gene data show CDR1 as SGHAT and CDR2 as FQNNGV. In DNA, the CDR3 is TGTGCCAGCAGCTTAGATAGGGGGAGACTAGCTTCTTACGAGCAGTACTTC. Protein product: CASSLDRGRLASYEQYF.

The chain has TRBV7-9 and TRBJ1-2, with D tentatively TRBD1 (5 bases). This CDR3 is 11 amino acids long. The V end lost 3 bases, the J end lost 8 bases, and 7 bases lay between the germline ends. Germline V gene data show CDR1 as SEHNR and CDR2 as FQNEAQ (reference sequence). The CDR3 loop reads CASSLTAGYTF. The CDR3 region has the DNA TGTGCCAGCAGCTTGACAGCCGGCTACACCTTC. Drawing the rest from reference TRBV7-9 and TRBJ1-2, the complete variable domain is DTGVSQNPRHKITKRGQNVTFRCDPISEHNRLYWYRQTLGQGPEFLTYFQNEAQLEKSRLLSDRFSAERPKGSFSTLEIQRTEQGDSAMYLCASSLTAGYTFGSGTRLTVV.

The chain uses TRBV28 and TRBJ1-2, with 7 bases identical to TRBD1. V shed 2 bases and J 4 bases; nucleotides not matched to a gene: 4. The germline V gene has CDR1 MDHEN and CDR2 SYDVKM. This CDR3 has 14 residues. CDR3 DNA sequence: TGTGCCAGCAGTTTAGAGGGGGCGGGCTATGGCTACACCTTC. It codes for CASSLEGAGYGYTF.

The V and J genes are TRBV20-1 and TRBJ2-7; D remains unclear. CDR1 is DFQATT and CDR2 is SNEGSKA in the germline V gene (reference sequence). This CDR3 spans 11 amino acids. Trimming cost V 3 bases and J 5 bases, with 8 bases left between them. CDR3: CSASLVHEQYF. In nucleotides, the CDR3 is TGCAGTGCTAGCCTAGTGCACGAGCAGTACTTC.

The chain joins TRBV28 to TRBJ2-1, with no clear D. This CDR3 contains 14 residues. V lost 3 bases and J lost 0, with 6 bases in between. CDR1 is MDHEN, CDR2 SYDVKM, per germline. CDR3: CASSLHSSYNEQFF. The CDR3 DNA sequence: TGTGCCAGCAGTTTGCATAGCTCCTACAATGAGCAGTTCTTC.

The chain recombines TRBV19 with TRBJ1-2, with 11 bases fitting TRBD1. Germline loops: CDR1 LNHDA, CDR2 SQIVND (reference sequence). The CDR3 covers 14 residues. With 6 bases clipped from V and 4 bases from J, the junction kept 4 bases outside the gene matches. The CDR3 nucleotides read TGTGCCAGTAGCCCCGGGACAGGGGGCTATGGCTACACCTTC. Amino acids: CASSPGTGGYGYTF.

The rearrangement links TRBV23-1 to TRBJ2-7; 7 positions match TRBD1. TRBV23-1 is reported as an ORF; its role is uncertain. V was clipped by 0 bases and J by 3 bases; unmatched bases: 2. This CDR3 is built from 14 residues. The CDR3 nucleotides are TGCGCCAGCAGTCAATCCCCAGGGGGCTACGAGCAGTACTTC. Amino acids: CASSQSPGGYEQYF.

This clone was detected only once. J is TRBJ2-3 and V is TRBV6-5; TRBD2 aligns across 8 bases. Germline assignment: CDR1 MNHEY and CDR2 SVGAGI. The V gene end was trimmed by 6 bases and the J gene end by 4 bases; junction bases not matched to a gene: 6. The CDR3 runs to 14 residues. The CDR3 DNA sequence: TGTGCCAGCAGCGCGGGGGGCGTGGCAGATACGCAGTATTTT. It is translated as CASSAGGVADTQYF.

This chain joins TRBV19 and TRBJ1-5; D gene ambiguous. Per germline, CDR1 LNHDA and CDR2 SQIVND (reference sequence). Trimming shortened V by 7 bases and J by 0 bases, and 7 bases separated the two germline ends. CDR3 length: 13 amino acids. CDR3 sequence reads: CASTDYSNQPQHF. DNA for the CDR3: TGTGCCAGTACCGATTATAGCAATCAGCCCCAGCATTTT.

This chain uses TRBV3-1 (or the pseudogene TRBV3-2) with TRBJ2-3, with a tentative D call TRBD2 (5 bases). Per germline, CDR1 LGHDT and CDR2 YNNKEL (reference sequence). Trimming took 4 bases from V and 0 from J, leaving 8 bases between them. This CDR3 region has 14 residues. CDR3 residues: CASSPWTSTDTQYF. Written as DNA, the CDR3 is TGTGCCAGCAGCCCCTGGACTAGCACAGATACGCAGTATTTT.

This clone was counted a single time. J is TRBJ1-2 and V is TRBV28; TRBD1 agrees at 9 bases. The germline gives CDR1 MDHEN, CDR2 SYDVKM. The CDR3 contains 14 residues. V trimming: 7 bases; J trimming: 7 bases; junction bases outside the gene matches: 10. CDR3 sequence: CASTTPGQGVGYTF. The CDR3 nucleotides read TGTGCCAGCACCACTCCGGGACAGGGTGTTGGCTACACCTTC.

Regarding this clone: Other DNA sequences of this sample code for an identical CDR3. This chain links TRBV24-1 with TRBJ1-2, with TRBD1 as a possible D gene (5 bases). The CDR3 is 14 residues long. Trimming shortened V by 3 bases and J by 1 base, and 8 bases separated the two germline ends. From germline, CDR1 is KGHDR and CDR2 SFDVKD. The CDR3 reads CATSDPGRNYGYTF. CDR3 in DNA: TGTGCCACCAGTGATCCGGGACGTAACTATGGCTACACCTTC.

The chain links TRBV27 to TRBJ2-1, with 7 bases identical to TRBD1. Germline CDR1 is MNHEY and CDR2 is SMNVEV (reference sequence). The CDR3 sequence is 16 residues long. V lost 2 bases, J lost 0 bases, and 4 bases stayed unmatched. The CDR3 loop reads CASSLRDSNSYNEQFF. The CDR3 DNA reads as TGTGCCAGCAGTTTAAGGGACAGCAACTCCTACAATGAGCAGTTCTTC.

The V gene is TRBV6-1, the J gene TRBJ2-7, with 10 bases identical to TRBD2. Looked up from germline, CDR1 is MNHNS and CDR2 is SASEGT. Trimming took 2 bases from V and 2 from J; bases not matched to a gene: 3. This CDR3 comprises 15 residues. In DNA, the CDR3 is TGTGCCAGCAGTGAAAGTCTAGCGGGAGCCTACGAGCAGTACTTC. Translation: CASSESLAGAYEQYF.

This rearrangement joins TRBV6-5 to TRBJ2-7; 8 bases fit TRBD1. The CDR3 spans 13 residues. The germline gives CDR1 MNHEY, CDR2 SVGAGI. After removal of 6 bases from V and 0 bases from J, the junction contained 1 base not matched to a gene. The DNA for the CDR3 is TGTGCCAGCAGGCAGGGGGCCTCCTACGAGCAGTACTTC. It encodes CASRQGASYEQYF.

The CDR3 DNA reads as TGTGCCAGTAGTTCGACTAGCGGGCCCTACGAGCAGTACTTC. Residues: CASSSTSGPYEQYF. The rearrangement joins TRBV19 to TRBJ2-7; TRBD2 aligns across 10 bases. The germline V gene has CDR1 LNHDA and CDR2 SQIVND (reference sequence). The CDR3 is made up of 14 amino acids. The trim removed 5 bases at V and 2 bases at J, leaving 3 bases unmatched. The whole variable domain, filled in from reference TRBV19 and TRBJ2-7, reads DGGITQSPKYLFRKEGQNVTLSCEQNLNHDAMYWYRQDPGQGLRLIYYSQIVNDFQKGDIAEGYSVSREKKESFPLTVTSAQKNPTAFYLCASSSTSGPYEQYFGPGTRLTVT.

V and J are TRBV27 and TRBJ1-2, with a tentative D call TRBD1 (5 bases). V lost 5 bases, J lost 4 bases, and 14 bases lay in between. CDR1 is MNHEY, CDR2 SMNVEV, per germline (reference sequence). CDR3 length: 14 amino acids. In nucleotides, the CDR3 is TGTGCCAGCAGTCCCCCAGGGTCGAGCTATGGCTACACCTTC. This sequence encodes CASSPPGSSYGYTF.

This sequence joins TRBV7-9 and TRBJ2-5, with TRBD2 identical over 7 bases. The germline CDR1 and CDR2 sequences are SEHNR and FQNEAQ (reference sequence). The CDR3 length is 14 residues. The J segment lost 2 bases and the V segment lost 3 bases, leaving 3 bases of the junction unmatched. CDR3 sequence: CASSFRAGQETQYF. CDR3 nucleotides: TGTGCCAGCAGCTTCCGAGCGGGGCAAGAGACCCAGTACTTC.